This is a list of T cell receptor beta chains from one sample in a study of cytomegalovirus exposure and HLA in healthy donors. TCRdb's copy holds only in-frame clones and misses some; the assay was immunoSEQ multiplex PCR. This repertoire shows around 120,000 clones, around 80% found once; its top ten account for under 0.3%. Sample: PBMCs. The source of these receptors is a man in his fifties in good health and CMV-seronegative. CDR3s include the opening cysteine and the closing phenylalanine or tryptophan. The D gene is left open where the match is weak. The size field is filled for only some rows; it gives once, few, many or a size class.

j_call clone_size d_call v_call cdr3_length cdr3_aa cdr3_nt
TRBJ2-7 few TRBD2 TRBV5-6 17 CASSLVGTSGSLNEQYF TGTGCCAGCAGCTTGGTGGGTACTAGCGGGAGTTTAAACGAGCAGTACTTC
TRBJ2-1 NA TRBD2 TRBV5-4 15 CASRSGLAGGGEQFF TGTGCCAGCAGGTCGGGACTAGCGGGAGGAGGTGAGCAGTTCTTC
TRBJ2-1 NA TRBD1 TRBV7-7 15 CASSLGDRTYNEQFF TGTGCTAGCAGCTTAGGGGACAGAACCTACAATGAGCAGTTCTTC
TRBJ2-7 NA NA TRBV12-5 13 CASGSGQPGEQYF TGTGCTAGTGGTTCCGGTCAGCCGGGAGAGCAGTACTTC
TRBJ2-1 NA NA TRBV5-6 17 CASSLDLYTGRYNEQFF TGTGCCAGCAGCTTGGATTTGTATACAGGCCGCTACAATGAGCAGTTCTTC
TRBJ2-7 NA TRBD2 TRBV5-1 14 CASSLVSGRGEQYF TGCGCCAGCAGCTTGGTGAGCGGGAGGGGCGAGCAGTACTTC
TRBJ2-7 NA TRBD2 TRBV19 15 CASSISGGLTYEQYF TGTGCCAGTAGTATATCGGGGGGTCTTACCTACGAGCAGTACTTC
TRBJ1-4 NA NA TRBV30 12 CAWSVKTEKLFF TGTGCCTGGAGTGTAAAAACAGAAAAACTGTTTTTT
TRBJ2-1 few TRBD1 TRBV6-5 12 CASSSPGTGQFF TGTGCCAGCAGTTCTCCCGGGACAGGGCAGTTCTTC
TRBJ2-2 NA TRBD2 TRBV6-1 15 CASSPRGGANGELFF TGTGCCAGCAGTCCCCGCGGGGGGGCTAACGGGGAGCTGTTTTTT
TRBJ2-7 NA TRBD1 TRBV29-1 14 CSVDWTGLSDEQYF TGCAGCGTTGATTGGACAGGGCTGTCGGACGAGCAGTACTTC
TRBJ2-5 NA TRBD1 TRBV10-3 18 CATHRAMGDRTTGETQYF TGTGCCACCCACCGGGCCATGGGGGACAGGACTACCGGGGAGACCCAGTACTTC
TRBJ2-2 NA TRBD2 TRBV7-6 19 CASSLGLAGANANTGELFF TGTGCCAGCAGTCTGGGACTAGCGGGAGCAAACGCGAACACCGGGGAGCTGTTTTTT
TRBJ2-1 few NA TRBV21-1 15 CASSKGGTSFHEQFF TGTGCCAGCAGCAAAGGGGGGACTAGTTTCCATGAGCAGTTCTTC
TRBJ1-4 NA TRBD1 TRBV7-9 16 CASSLDGTGKSEKLFF TGTGCCAGCAGCTTAGACGGGACAGGGAAGAGTGAAAAACTGTTTTTT
TRBJ2-1 few NA TRBV4-3 14 CASSRGRSANEQFF TGCGCCAGCAGCCGAGGGAGAAGCGCGAATGAGCAGTTCTTC
TRBJ2-7 NA TRBD1 TRBV7-2 14 CASSIAGTAYEQYF TGTGCCAGCAGCATTGCCGGGACAGCCTACGAGCAGTACTTC